The text below deals with one TCR beta chain. Its antigen remains unknown. Here immunoSEQ multiplex PCR was the method, and the copy in TCRdb shows in-frame clones only, minus some. The table includes about 1.5 million clones, about 96% detected once. These data originate in a study of shared clonotypes between healthy human individuals. The overall study: Each donor had three CD4 naive, three CD4 memory, two CD8 naive and one CD8 memory plate. Study results and limitations: Among donors, sharing of clonotypes was expected to be affected by sequencing depth. Blood was the only sampled material, and tissue repertoires likely differ.

Adult donors, all healthy and HIV-negative, had no recent acute infections or vaccinations. V lost 5 bases, J lost 4 bases, and 9 bases lay in between. In germline, CDR1 is LNHNV, CDR2 YYDKDF (reference sequence). The CDR3 covers 13 residues. This TCR derives from a man younger than 40 in good health. Sequencing was carried out using naive CD4+ T cells sorted from blood. As for subset: CD45RA+ positively selected. This chain connects TRBV15 to TRBJ2-1; D is undetermined. This CDR3 is CATSERMYNEQFF. The CDR3 bases are TGTGCCACCAGCGAAAGGATGTACAATGAGCAGTTCTTC.